These T cell receptor beta chains were read from a single sample in a study of T cell responses to AZD1222 COVID-19 vaccine. TCRdb's table, derived via immunoSEQ multiplex PCR, lists solely in-frame clones and lacks some. The sample has about 140,000 clones; around 88% are singletons. This sample comprised peripheral blood, obtained on day 0 of AZD1222 vaccination. The receptors come from an adult in good health. Each CDR3 is given with its conserved first and last residue. D genes are given only for firm matches.

j_gene: TRBJ2-1
d_gene: TRBD2
v_gene: TRBV9
CDR3aa: CASSILTSGLYNEQFF

j_gene: TRBJ1-1
d_gene: -
v_gene: TRBV3-1/TRBV3-2
CDR3aa: CASSQDRVAYEAFF

j_gene: TRBJ1-5
d_gene: -
v_gene: TRBV21-1
CDR3aa: CASSKYRGQPQHF

j_gene: TRBJ2-2
d_gene: -
v_gene: TRBV30
CDR3aa: CAWIEAGAGELFF

j_gene: TRBJ2-1
d_gene: -
v_gene: TRBV28
CDR3aa: CASSLWDSPDEQFF

j_gene: TRBJ2-1
d_gene: -
v_gene: TRBV27
CDR3aa: CASSFRDSPPNEQFF

j_gene: TRBJ2-7
d_gene: TRBD2
v_gene: TRBV28
CDR3aa: CASKLAGASYEQYF

j_gene: TRBJ1-5
d_gene: TRBD1
v_gene: TRBV27
CDR3aa: CASSPRARTGVRSNQPQHF

j_gene: TRBJ2-3
d_gene: TRBD2
v_gene: TRBV27
CDR3aa: CASSFWTSGTDTQYF

j_gene: TRBJ1-3
d_gene: -
v_gene: TRBV28
CDR3aa: CASSLRPQGLSGNTIYF

j_gene: TRBJ1-5
d_gene: -
v_gene: TRBV10-3
CDR3aa: CAISTGNQPQHF

j_gene: TRBJ1-5
d_gene: -
v_gene: TRBV28
CDR3aa: CASNTRGNQPQHF

j_gene: TRBJ2-7
d_gene: -
v_gene: TRBV7-9
CDR3aa: CASSRHPYEQYF

j_gene: TRBJ2-1
d_gene: -
v_gene: TRBV5-6
CDR3aa: CASSVSPSSYNEQFF